This paragraph covers one TCR beta chain sequence. This clone has only one observation. Its antigen has not been determined. Base quality data are lacking; no much larger clone is found one base away. These data come from a study of PD-L1 blockade in urothelial cancer (TCRdb year 2017). With regard to the full study: All patients started therapy in about 2014 and received atezolizumab 1,200 mg intravenously every 3 weeks. Blood samples gave a median of around 140,000 T cells and tens of thousands of unique TCRs, with a median clonality of roughly 0.081. Pretreatment tumor samples, along with matched peripheral blood serially collected before and after atezolizumab treatment, were subjected to TCR sequencing. Durable clinical benefit meant progression-free survival longer than 6 months, and TCR features were also tested against progression-free and overall survival. Patients had an ECOG performance status of 0 or 1 and had received between 0 and 3 prior chemotherapy regimens. In the same patients who had TCR sequencing, pretreatment tumors also underwent whole exome sequencing and RNA sequencing. Durable clinical benefit was achieved by nine patients and was not achieved by 20 patients. About 90% of the roughly 29 patients were identified as males with urothelial cancer of bladder origin, and a prior smoking history was reported by 18 of 29 patients. The study, an exploratory multi-omic analysis, examined somatic, immune and clinical correlates of response to PD-L1 blockade with atezolizumab in urothelial cancer. Blood samples were analyzed at two time points: 3 weeks after treatment start (second dose) and 6 weeks after treatment start. Some 29 patients had pretreatment blood TCR-seq, some 25 had at least one posttreatment blood collection, and some 25 had tumor TCR-seq. Study-wide findings and limitations: Greater expansion of tumor-associated TCR clones in peripheral blood 3 weeks after the start of treatment was observed in patients with durable benefit (n of about 24, p = 0.022). Improved progression-free and overall survival was found to be associated with pretreatment peripheral blood TCR clonality below the median. Because the sample size was small (n of about 29) and many exploratory analyses were performed, the results are intended to be hypothesis-generating.

Synthetic TCR analog templates were spiked into each PCR to estimate absolute template abundance from read counts. TCRbeta CDR3 regions were amplified from genomic DNA with bias-controlled V and J gene primers using the immunoSEQ assay. Sequencing of rearranged TCRbeta segments was done at approximately 20X coverage. As for how the authors treated the data: Clustering was used to correct sequencing errors, and CDR3s were annotated against IMGT to assign V, D and J genes. Out-of-frame and stop-codon sequences were excluded, and only productive TCRbeta rearrangements were used in downstream analyses. Clonality was computed as one minus Shannon entropy normalized by the log of the number of unique productive sequences. Clones differing between time points or between blood and tumor were identified by Fisher's exact test with Benjamini-Hochberg correction at adjusted p below 0.01. TCRdb stores this immuneACCESS table with in-frame sequences only. Part of the clones is absent; in the studies checked, under half of the shortfall reflects unresolved V genes, and no reason is known for the rest. V, J and clone size were drawn from that table, and D and trimming were deduced from the DNA. This sample comprises over 100,000 clones, approximately 84% of them detected only once. The ten largest account for roughly 3.5% of the sample.

Trimming removed 6 bases from V and 2 bases from J, leaving 14 bases between the germline ends. The CDR3 measures 14 amino acids from cysteine to phenylalanine. The read is trimmed to its CDR3 DNA, 42 bases read in frame from base 1. Via the germline V gene (reference sequence), CDR1 is MNHEY and CDR2 SMNVEV. The time point label, read with the paper, signifies: pretreatment peripheral blood. The cohort comprised nearly 30 patients with locally advanced or metastatic urothelial carcinoma treated at Memorial Sloan Kettering on a trial protocol. Peripheral blood mononuclear cells were collected pretreatment and during treatment, with between 1 and 8 total time points per patient. The Qiagen DNeasy Blood extraction kit was used to purify genomic DNA from total PBMCs and tumor samples. Collected pretreatment and during treatment, PBMCs were isolated and stored as previously described.

This material consisted of PBMCs, taken around atezolizumab (anti-PD-L1) treatment. The origin of this receptor is a man in his fifties with urothelial cancer. The chain uses TRBV27 and TRBJ2-7, with TRBD2 perhaps the D gene, on 6 matching bases. CDR3 loop: CASSKKDYTYEQYF. The DNA is TGTGCCAGCAGCAAGAAGGACTATACCTACGAGCAGTACTTC.